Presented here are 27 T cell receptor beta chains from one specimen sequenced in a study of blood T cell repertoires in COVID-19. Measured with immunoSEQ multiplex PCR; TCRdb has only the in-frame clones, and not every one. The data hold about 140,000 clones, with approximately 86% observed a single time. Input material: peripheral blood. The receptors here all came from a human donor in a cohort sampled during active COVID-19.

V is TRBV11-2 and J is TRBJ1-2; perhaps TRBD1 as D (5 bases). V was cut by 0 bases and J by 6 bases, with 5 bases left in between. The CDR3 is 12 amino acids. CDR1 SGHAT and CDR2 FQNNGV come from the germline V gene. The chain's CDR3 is CASSLEGDGYTF. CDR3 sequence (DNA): TGTGCCAGCAGCTTAGAAGGGGATGGCTACACCTTC.

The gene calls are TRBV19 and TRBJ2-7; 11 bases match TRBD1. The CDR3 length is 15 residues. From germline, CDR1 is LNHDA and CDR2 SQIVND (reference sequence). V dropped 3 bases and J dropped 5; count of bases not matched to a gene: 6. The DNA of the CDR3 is TGTGCCAGTAGTATCACCGGGACAGGGGGAAACGAGCAGTACTTC. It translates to CASSITGTGGNEQYF.

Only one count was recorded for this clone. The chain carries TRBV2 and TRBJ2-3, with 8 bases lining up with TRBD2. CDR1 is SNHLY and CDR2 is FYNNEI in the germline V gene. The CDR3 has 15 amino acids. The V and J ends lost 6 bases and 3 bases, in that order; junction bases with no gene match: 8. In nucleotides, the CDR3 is TGTGCCAGCAGGGAAACTAGCGGCGTTACAGATACGCAGTATTTT. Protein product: CASRETSGVTDTQYF.

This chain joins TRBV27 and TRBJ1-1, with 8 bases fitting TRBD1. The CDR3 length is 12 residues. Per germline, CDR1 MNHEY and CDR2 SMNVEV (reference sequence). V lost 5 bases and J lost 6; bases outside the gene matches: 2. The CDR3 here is CASSPGQAEAFF. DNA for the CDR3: TGTGCCAGCAGTCCGGGACAGGCTGAAGCTTTCTTT.

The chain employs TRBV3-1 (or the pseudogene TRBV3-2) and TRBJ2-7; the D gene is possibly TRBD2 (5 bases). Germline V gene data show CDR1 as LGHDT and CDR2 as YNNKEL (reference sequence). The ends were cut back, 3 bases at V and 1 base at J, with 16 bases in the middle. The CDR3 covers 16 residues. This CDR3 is CASSQNLQRRSYEQYF. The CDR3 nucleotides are TGTGCCAGCAGCCAGAATCTCCAGCGGCGGTCCTACGAGCAGTACTTC.

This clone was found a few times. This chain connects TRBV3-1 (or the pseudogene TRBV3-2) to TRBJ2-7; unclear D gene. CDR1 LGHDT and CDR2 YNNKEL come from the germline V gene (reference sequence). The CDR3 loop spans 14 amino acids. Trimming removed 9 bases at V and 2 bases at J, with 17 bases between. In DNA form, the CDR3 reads TGTGCCAGTGAACCTGGTGGCGGCCCCTACGAGCAGTACTTC. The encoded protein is CASEPGGGPYEQYF.

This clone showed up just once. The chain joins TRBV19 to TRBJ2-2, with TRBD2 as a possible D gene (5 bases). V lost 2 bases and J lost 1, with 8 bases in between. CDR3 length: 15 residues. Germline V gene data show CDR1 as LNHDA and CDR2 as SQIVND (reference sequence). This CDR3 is CASSIWGENTGELFF. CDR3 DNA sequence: TGTGCCAGTAGTATATGGGGAGAGAACACCGGGGAGCTGTTTTTT.

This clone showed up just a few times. In nucleotides, the CDR3 is TGTGCCAGCATCCGGACAGGAGGAAACACCATATATTTT. Its translation: CASIRTGGNTIYF. V and J are TRBV6-5 and TRBJ1-3; TRBD1 agrees at 7 bases. The CDR3 totals 13 residues. V was clipped by 7 bases and J by 4 bases; unmatched bases: 4. CDR1 is MNHEY and CDR2 is SVGAGI in the germline V gene.

The CDR3: CASMKGTEGKNIQYF. Here the CDR3 DNA reads TGTGCCAGCATGAAGGGGACAGAGGGCAAAAACATTCAGTACTTC. The chain is built from TRBV2 and TRBJ2-4, with 7 positions matching TRBD1. The CDR3 has 15 residues. Germline-derived CDR1 and CDR2 are SNHLY and FYNNEI. V was clipped by 7 bases and J by 3 bases; unmatched bases: 9.

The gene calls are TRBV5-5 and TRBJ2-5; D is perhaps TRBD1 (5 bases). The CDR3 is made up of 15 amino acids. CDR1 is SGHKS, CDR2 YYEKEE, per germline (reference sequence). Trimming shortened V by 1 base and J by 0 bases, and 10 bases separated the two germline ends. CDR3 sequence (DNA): TGTGCCAGCAGCTTGTCCCAGGGATACCAAGAGACCCAGTACTTC. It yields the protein CASSLSQGYQETQYF. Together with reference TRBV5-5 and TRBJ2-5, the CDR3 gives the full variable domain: DAGVTQSPTHLIKTRGQQVTLRCSPISGHKSVSWYQQVLGQGPQFIFQYYEKEERGRGNFPDRFSARQFPNYSSELNVNALLLGDSALYLCASSLSQGYQETQYFGPGTRLLVL.

The CDR3 DNA is TGTGCCAGCACCCGTCGAGACAGGGGGCGGAGGCGAGACATTCAGTACTTC. As protein: CASTRRDRGRRRDIQYF. The chain recombines TRBV28 with TRBJ2-4; 10 nucleotides line up with TRBD1. CDR1 is MDHEN and CDR2 is SYDVKM in the germline V gene. J was trimmed by 8 bases and V by 7 bases; bases with no gene match: 17. This CDR3 region has 17 residues.

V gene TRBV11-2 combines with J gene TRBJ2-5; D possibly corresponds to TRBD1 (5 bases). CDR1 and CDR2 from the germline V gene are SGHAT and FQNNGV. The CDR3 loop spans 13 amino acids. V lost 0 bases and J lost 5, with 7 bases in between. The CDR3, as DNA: TGTGCCAGCAGCTTAGACAGGGTTGAGACCCAGTACTTC. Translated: CASSLDRVETQYF. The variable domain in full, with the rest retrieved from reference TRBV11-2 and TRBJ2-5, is EAGVAQSPRYKIIEKRQSVAFWCNPISGHATLYWYQQILGQGPKLLIQFQNNGVVDDSQLPKDRFSAERLKGVDSTLKIQPAKLEDSAVYLCASSLDRVETQYFGPGTRLLVL.

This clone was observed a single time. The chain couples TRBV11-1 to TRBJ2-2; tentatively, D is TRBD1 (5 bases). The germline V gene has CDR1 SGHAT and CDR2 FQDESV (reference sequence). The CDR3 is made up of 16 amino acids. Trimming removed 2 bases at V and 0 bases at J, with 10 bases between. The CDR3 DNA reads TGTGCCAGCAGCTTAACCGACAGTTCGAACACCGGGGAGCTGTTTTTT. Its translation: CASSLTDSSNTGELFF.

CDR3 loop: CASSFYRVRDQPQHF. In DNA, the CDR3 is TGTGCCAGCAGCTTCTACAGGGTGCGGGATCAGCCCCAGCATTTT. The chain joins TRBV6-6 to TRBJ1-5; D is perhaps TRBD1 (6 bases). Germline V gives CDR1 MNHNY, CDR2 SVGAGI (reference sequence). This CDR3 has 15 amino acids. V was trimmed by 6 bases and J by 5 bases, leaving 17 bases between them.

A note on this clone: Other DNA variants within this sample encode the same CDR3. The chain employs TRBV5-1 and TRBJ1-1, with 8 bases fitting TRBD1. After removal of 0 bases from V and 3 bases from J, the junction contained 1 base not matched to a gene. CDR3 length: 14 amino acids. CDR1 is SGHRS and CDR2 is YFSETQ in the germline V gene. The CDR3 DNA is TGCGCCAGCAGCTTGGCAGGGGGCTACACTGAAGCTTTCTTT. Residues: CASSLAGGYTEAFF.

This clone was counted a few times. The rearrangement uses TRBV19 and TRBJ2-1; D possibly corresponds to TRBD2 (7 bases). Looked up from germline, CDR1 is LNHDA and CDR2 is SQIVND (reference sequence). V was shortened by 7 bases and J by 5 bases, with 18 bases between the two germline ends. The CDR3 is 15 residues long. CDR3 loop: CASINTGGANNEQFF. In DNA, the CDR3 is TGTGCCAGTATTAATACGGGGGGCGCTAACAATGAGCAGTTCTTC.

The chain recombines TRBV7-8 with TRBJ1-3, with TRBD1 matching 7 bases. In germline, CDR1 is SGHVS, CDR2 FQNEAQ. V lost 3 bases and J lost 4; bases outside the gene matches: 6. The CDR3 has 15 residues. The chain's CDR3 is CASSFTGQSGNTIYF. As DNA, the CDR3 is TGTGCCAGCAGCTTTACGGGACAGTCAGGAAACACCATATATTTT.

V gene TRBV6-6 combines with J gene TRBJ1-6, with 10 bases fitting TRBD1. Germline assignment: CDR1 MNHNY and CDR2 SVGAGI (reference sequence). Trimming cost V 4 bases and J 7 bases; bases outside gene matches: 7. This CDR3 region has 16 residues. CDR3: CASSFRTGGFNSPLHF. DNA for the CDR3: TGTGCCAGCAGTTTCCGGACAGGGGGATTCAATTCACCCCTCCACTTT.

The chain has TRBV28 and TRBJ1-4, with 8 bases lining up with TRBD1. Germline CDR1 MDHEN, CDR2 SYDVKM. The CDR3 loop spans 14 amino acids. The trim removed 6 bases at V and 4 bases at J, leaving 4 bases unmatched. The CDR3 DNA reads TGTGCCAGCAGGACAGGGGCCCTTAATGAAAAACTGTTTTTT. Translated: CASRTGALNEKLFF.

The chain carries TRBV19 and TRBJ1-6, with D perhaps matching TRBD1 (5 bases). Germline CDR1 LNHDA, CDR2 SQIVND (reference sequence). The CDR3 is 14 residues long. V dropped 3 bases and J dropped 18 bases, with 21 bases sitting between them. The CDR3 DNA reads TGTGCCAGTAGTATTAGACCGGACAAACCTTGGAACCACTTT. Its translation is CASSIRPDKPWNHF.

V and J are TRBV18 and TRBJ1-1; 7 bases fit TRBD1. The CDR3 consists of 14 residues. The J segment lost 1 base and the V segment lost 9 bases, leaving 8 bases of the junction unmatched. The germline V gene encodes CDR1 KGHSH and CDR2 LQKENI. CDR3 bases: TGTGCCAGGCCCTCAAGGACAGGGAACACTGAAGCTTTCTTT. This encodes CARPSRTGNTEAFF.

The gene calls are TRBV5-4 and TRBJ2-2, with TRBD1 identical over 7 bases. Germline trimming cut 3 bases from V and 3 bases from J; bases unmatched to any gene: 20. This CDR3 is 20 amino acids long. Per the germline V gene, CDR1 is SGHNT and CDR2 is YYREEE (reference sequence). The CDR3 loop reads CASSSTPNPQGVWYTGELFF. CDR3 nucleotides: TGTGCCAGCAGCTCCACCCCCAACCCCCAGGGGGTTTGGTACACCGGGGAGCTGTTTTTT.

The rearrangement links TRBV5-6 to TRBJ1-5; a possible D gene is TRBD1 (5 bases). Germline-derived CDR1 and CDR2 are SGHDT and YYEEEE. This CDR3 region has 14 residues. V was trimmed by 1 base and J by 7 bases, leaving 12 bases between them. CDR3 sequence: CASSLQGARQPQHF. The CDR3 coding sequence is TGTGCCAGCAGCTTGCAAGGGGCCAGACAGCCCCAGCATTTT.

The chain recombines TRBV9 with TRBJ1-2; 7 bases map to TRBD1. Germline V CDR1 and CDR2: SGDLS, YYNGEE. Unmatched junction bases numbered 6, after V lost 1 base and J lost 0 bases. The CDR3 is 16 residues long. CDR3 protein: CASSVSGTAANYGYTF. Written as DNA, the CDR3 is TGTGCCAGCAGCGTATCGGGGACAGCAGCTAACTATGGCTACACCTTC.

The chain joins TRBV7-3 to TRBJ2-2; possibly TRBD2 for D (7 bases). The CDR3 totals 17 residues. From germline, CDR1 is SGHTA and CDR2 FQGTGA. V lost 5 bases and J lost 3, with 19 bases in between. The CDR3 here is CASSALGGARDTGELFF. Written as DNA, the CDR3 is TGTGCCAGCAGCGCCCTGGGGGGGGCGCGTGACACCGGGGAGCTGTTTTTT.

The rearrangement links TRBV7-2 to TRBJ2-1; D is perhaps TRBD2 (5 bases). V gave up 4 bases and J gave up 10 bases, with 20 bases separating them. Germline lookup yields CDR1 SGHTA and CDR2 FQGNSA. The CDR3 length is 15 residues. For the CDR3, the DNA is TGTGCCAGCAGCTCCCAAAGGACTGGACGGAGGGAGCAGTTCTTC. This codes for CASSSQRTGRREQFF.

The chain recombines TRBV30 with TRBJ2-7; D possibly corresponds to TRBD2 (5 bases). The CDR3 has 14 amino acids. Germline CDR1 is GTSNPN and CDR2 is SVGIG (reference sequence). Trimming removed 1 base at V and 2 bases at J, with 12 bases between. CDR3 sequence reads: CAWSGSAGAYEQYF. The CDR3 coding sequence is TGTGCCTGGAGTGGTAGTGCGGGCGCCTACGAGCAGTACTTC.